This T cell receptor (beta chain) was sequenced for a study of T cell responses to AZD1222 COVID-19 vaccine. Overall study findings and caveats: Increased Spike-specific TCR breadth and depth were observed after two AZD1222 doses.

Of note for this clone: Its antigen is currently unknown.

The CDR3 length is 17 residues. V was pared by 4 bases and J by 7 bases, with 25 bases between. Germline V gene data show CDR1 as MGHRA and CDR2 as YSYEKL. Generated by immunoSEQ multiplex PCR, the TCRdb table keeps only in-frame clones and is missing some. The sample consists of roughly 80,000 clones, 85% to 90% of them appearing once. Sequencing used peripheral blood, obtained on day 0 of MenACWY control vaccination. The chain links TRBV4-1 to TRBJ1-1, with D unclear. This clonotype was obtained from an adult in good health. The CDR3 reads CASSLIPDPSTRSEAFF. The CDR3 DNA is TGCGCCAGCAGCCTAATCCCGGACCCCTCAACGAGGAGTGAAGCTTTCTTT.